This is a list of T cell receptor beta chains from one sample in a study of shared clonotypes between healthy human individuals. Produced via immunoSEQ multiplex PCR; TCRdb's table is partial and in-frame only. The sample includes roughly 1,500,000 clones, 95% to 99% of them seen just once. Specimen: naive CD4+ T cells sorted from blood. The receptor source for this set is a young man in good health. Both conserved end residues are part of each CDR3. A D gene is named only where the DNA matches it firmly. For some rows the clone size is stated as once, few or many, or as a class when expanded; others skip it.

clone_size: .; v_call: TRBV5-6; d_call: TRBD2; j_call: TRBJ2-7; cdr3_nt: TGTGCCAGCAGCTTCCGGACTAGCGGGAATCACGAGCAGTACTTC; cdr3_aa: CASSFRTSGNHEQYF
clone_size: .; v_call: TRBV19; d_call: .; j_call: TRBJ2-3; cdr3_nt: TGTGCCAGCCCTCGGGGGGCCGGGTTCGGTACGCAGTATTTT; cdr3_aa: CASPRGAGFGTQYF
clone_size: .; v_call: TRBV10-1; d_call: .; j_call: TRBJ2-7; cdr3_nt: TGCGCCAGCAGTCTCGGGAGGGCCAGGGGGCTCGACGAGCAGTACTTC; cdr3_aa: CASSLGRARGLDEQYF
clone_size: .; v_call: TRBV5-1; d_call: .; j_call: TRBJ2-2; cdr3_nt: TGCGCCAGCAGCCCTAACTCGAACACCGGGGAGCTGTTTTTT; cdr3_aa: CASSPNSNTGELFF
clone_size: .; v_call: TRBV7-3; d_call: .; j_call: TRBJ2-1; cdr3_nt: TGTGCCAGCAGCTCCATATCCACCAACTCCTACAATGAGCAGTTCTTC; cdr3_aa: CASSSISTNSYNEQFF
clone_size: .; v_call: TRBV28; d_call: .; j_call: TRBJ2-1; cdr3_nt: TGTGCCAGCAGTTTTGGGGGGCGCTCCTACAATGAGCAGTTCTTC; cdr3_aa: CASSFGGRSYNEQFF
clone_size: .; v_call: TRBV30; d_call: .; j_call: TRBJ1-1; cdr3_nt: TGTGCCTGGAGTGTACTTACGGGCAGGGCGAGCCGGAACACTGAAGCTTTCTTT; cdr3_aa: CAWSVLTGRASRNTEAFF
clone_size: .; v_call: TRBV27; d_call: .; j_call: TRBJ2-1; cdr3_nt: TGTGCCAGCACCCGCTTGTCCTACAATGAGCAGTTCTTC; cdr3_aa: CASTRLSYNEQFF
clone_size: .; v_call: TRBV29-1; d_call: .; j_call: TRBJ2-1; cdr3_nt: TGCAGCGTTGAATTGTACACTTCCTACAATGAGCAGTTCTTC; cdr3_aa: CSVELYTSYNEQFF
clone_size: once; v_call: TRBV6-5; d_call: .; j_call: TRBJ2-6; cdr3_nt: TGTGCCAGCAGTGCGGCTGGGGCCAACGTCCTGACTTTC; cdr3_aa: CASSAAGANVLTF
clone_size: .; v_call: TRBV28; d_call: TRBD2; j_call: TRBJ2-7; cdr3_nt: TGTGCCAGCAGTCACCATGAAGCGGGGCGGTACGAGCAGTACTTC; cdr3_aa: CASSHHEAGRYEQYF
clone_size: .; v_call: TRBV18; d_call: .; j_call: TRBJ1-3; cdr3_nt: TGTGCCAGCTCACCGATTATACCGGGGCAATCCTCTGGAAACACCATATATTTT; cdr3_aa: CASSPIIPGQSSGNTIYF
clone_size: once; v_call: TRBV7-9; d_call: TRBD1; j_call: TRBJ1-3; cdr3_nt: TGTGCCAGCAGCCTTTACAGGGGTAGGTCTGGAAACACCATATATTTT; cdr3_aa: CASSLYRGRSGNTIYF
clone_size: .; v_call: TRBV27; d_call: .; j_call: TRBJ1-2; cdr3_nt: TGTGCCAGCAGTTTAAGGGAAAACTATGGCTACACCTTC; cdr3_aa: CASSLRENYGYTF
clone_size: .; v_call: TRBV9; d_call: .; j_call: TRBJ2-1; cdr3_nt: TGTGCCAGCAGCGTAGGAGCAGGCTCCTACAATGAGCAGTTCTTC; cdr3_aa: CASSVGAGSYNEQFF
clone_size: .; v_call: TRBV15; d_call: .; j_call: TRBJ2-1; cdr3_nt: TGTGCCACATCTATGAGCTCCTACAATGAGCAGTTCTTC; cdr3_aa: CATSMSSYNEQFF
clone_size: .; v_call: TRBV11-2; d_call: .; j_call: TRBJ2-1; cdr3_nt: TGTGCCAGCAGCTTAGAATTAGTGGTCAGGGTAAACAATGAGCAGTTCTTC; cdr3_aa: CASSLELVVRVNNEQFF
clone_size: .; v_call: TRBV5-1; d_call: .; j_call: TRBJ2-2; cdr3_nt: TGCGCCAGCAGGATGATCTCGGTGGCGGTCACCGGGGAGCTGTTTTTT; cdr3_aa: CASRMISVAVTGELFF
clone_size: few; v_call: TRBV2; d_call: TRBD1; j_call: TRBJ1-5; cdr3_nt: TGTGCCAGCACAGGACAGGGCAATCAGCCCCAGCATTTT; cdr3_aa: CASTGQGNQPQHF
clone_size: .; v_call: TRBV11-2; d_call: TRBD1; j_call: TRBJ1-1; cdr3_nt: TGTGCCAGCAGCCTTGCAGGGGGCAAAGGCACTGAAGCTTTCTTT; cdr3_aa: CASSLAGGKGTEAFF
clone_size: .; v_call: TRBV19; d_call: TRBD1; j_call: TRBJ1-5; cdr3_nt: TGTGCCAGTAGCCGGGACAGGGTTTCAGATCAGCCCCAGCATTTT; cdr3_aa: CASSRDRVSDQPQHF
clone_size: .; v_call: TRBV25-1; d_call: .; j_call: TRBJ2-7; cdr3_nt: TGTGCCAGCAGTGCTGGTGGCGCCGGCAACCAACGCTCCTACGAGCAGTACTTC; cdr3_aa: CASSAGGAGNQRSYEQYF
clone_size: .; v_call: TRBV7-9; d_call: TRBD1; j_call: TRBJ2-5; cdr3_nt: TGTGCCAGCAGCCCGGCCGGGACAGAAGAGACCCAGTACTTC; cdr3_aa: CASSPAGTEETQYF
clone_size: .; v_call: TRBV28; d_call: TRBD1; j_call: TRBJ1-2; cdr3_nt: TGTGCCAGCAGTGAAAGGGACAGAGGCTACACCTTC; cdr3_aa: CASSERDRGYTF
clone_size: .; v_call: TRBV5-1; d_call: .; j_call: TRBJ2-2; cdr3_nt: TGCGCCAGCAGCTTGCGGGACTTAAACGGGGAGCTGTTTTTT; cdr3_aa: CASSLRDLNGELFF
clone_size: .; v_call: TRBV10-3; d_call: TRBD1; j_call: TRBJ2-7; cdr3_nt: TGTGCCATCAGCCAGGGTCGGAGCAGGGACAGGGGTGGTTACGAGCAGTACTTC; cdr3_aa: CAISQGRSRDRGGYEQYF
clone_size: .; v_call: TRBV7-6; d_call: TRBD2; j_call: TRBJ2-3; cdr3_nt: TGTGCCAGCAGCCCATGGACTAGCGGGAGTACAGATACGCAGTATTTT; cdr3_aa: CASSPWTSGSTDTQYF
clone_size: .; v_call: TRBV15; d_call: TRBD2; j_call: TRBJ2-3; cdr3_nt: TGTGCCACCAGCAGAGATCGGTCTGGAGCGGGAGCCCAAGATACGCAGTATTTT; cdr3_aa: CATSRDRSGAGAQDTQYF